This TCR beta chain was recorded in a study of blood T cell repertoires in COVID-19. The germline gives CDR1 KGHSH, CDR2 LQKENI. Trimming took off 5 bases at V and 0 bases at J, with 4 bases between the two ends. The CDR3 length is 12 residues. Data came from immunoSEQ multiplex PCR; TCRdb stores just in-frame clones and leaves some out. The table lists 90,000 to 110,000 clones, approximately 82% of them singletons. The source of this sequence is a woman aged 55-70 years with acute or convalescent COVID-19. Sequenced input: peripheral blood. V is TRBV18 and J is TRBJ2-5, with no clear D. The CDR3 nucleotides read TGTGCCAGCTCATCGTACCAAGAGACCCAGTACTTC. It translates to CASSSYQETQYF.